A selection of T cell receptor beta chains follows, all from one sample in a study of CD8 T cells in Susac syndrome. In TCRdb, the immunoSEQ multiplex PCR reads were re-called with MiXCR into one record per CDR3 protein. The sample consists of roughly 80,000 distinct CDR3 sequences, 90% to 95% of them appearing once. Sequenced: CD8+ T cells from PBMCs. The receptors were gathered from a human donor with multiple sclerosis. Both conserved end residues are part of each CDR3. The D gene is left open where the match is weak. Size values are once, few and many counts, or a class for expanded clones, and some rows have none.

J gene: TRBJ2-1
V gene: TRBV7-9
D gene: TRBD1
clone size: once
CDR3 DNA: TGTGCCAGCAGGACTACAGGGGGCAATGAGCAGTTCTTC
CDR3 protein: CASRTTGGNEQFF

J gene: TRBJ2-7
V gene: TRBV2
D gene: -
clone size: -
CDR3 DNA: TGTGCCAGCAGTGCTTACAGTCACCTCTCCTACGAGCAGTACTTC
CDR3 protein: CASSAYSHLSYEQYF

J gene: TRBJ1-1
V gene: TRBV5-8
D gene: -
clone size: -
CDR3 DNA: TGTGCCAGCAGCTTGGAAGCAGGCTCGAACACTGAAGCTTTCTTT
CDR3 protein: CASSLEAGSNTEAFF

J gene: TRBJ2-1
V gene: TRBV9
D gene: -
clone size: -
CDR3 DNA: TGTGCCAGCAGCGGAGGACTGACGGCGCGCAATGAGCAGTTCTTC
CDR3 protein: CASSGGLTARNEQFF

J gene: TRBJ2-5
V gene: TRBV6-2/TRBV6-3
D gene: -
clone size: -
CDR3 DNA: TGTGCCAGCAGTTACGATGTCACCCAAGAGGCCCAGTACTTC
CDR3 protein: CASSYDVTQEAQYF

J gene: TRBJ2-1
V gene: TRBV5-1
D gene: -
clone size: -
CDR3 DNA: TGCGCCAGCAGCCCCAGTCCTAGGGGATTCGGCAATGAGCAGTTCTTC
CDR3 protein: CASSPSPRGFGNEQFF

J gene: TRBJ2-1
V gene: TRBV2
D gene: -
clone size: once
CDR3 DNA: TGTGCCAGCAGTGAAAACCTCGGACCGAGCAATGAGCAGTTCTTC
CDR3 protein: CASSENLGPSNEQFF

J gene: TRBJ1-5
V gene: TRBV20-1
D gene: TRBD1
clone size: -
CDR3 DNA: TGCAGTGCTAGAGATGACAGGGGCAATCAGCCCCAGCATTTT
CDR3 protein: CSARDDRGNQPQHF

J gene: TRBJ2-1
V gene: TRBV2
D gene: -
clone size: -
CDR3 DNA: TGTGCCAGCAGTCCGGACATCCCGGGGCGGAGCTCCTACAATGAGCAGTTCTTC
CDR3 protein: CASSPDIPGRSSYNEQFF

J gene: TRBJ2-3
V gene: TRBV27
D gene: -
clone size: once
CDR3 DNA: TGTGCCAGCAGCCAAATGCTGGGTACGCAGTATTTT
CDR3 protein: CASSQMLGTQYF

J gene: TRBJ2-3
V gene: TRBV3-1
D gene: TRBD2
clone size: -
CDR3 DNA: TGTGCCAGCAGCCTAGCGGGGAACACAGATACGCAGTATTTT
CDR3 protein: CASSLAGNTDTQYF

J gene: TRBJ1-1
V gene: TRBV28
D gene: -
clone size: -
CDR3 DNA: TGTGCCAGCAGTTTTGCGGTGGGCTTCCGGTTCATGAACACTGAAGCTTTCTTT
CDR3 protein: CASSFAVGFRFMNTEAFF

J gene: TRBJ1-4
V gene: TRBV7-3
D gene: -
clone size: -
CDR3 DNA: TGTGCCAGCACTCTCCAAGGTCCACCCTGGGGTGAAAAACTGTTTTTT
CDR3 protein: CASTLQGPPWGEKLFF

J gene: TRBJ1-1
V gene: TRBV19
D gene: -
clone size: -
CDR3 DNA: TGTGCCAGCAGTGCCCCTCGCGGAATGAACACTGAAGCTTTCTTT
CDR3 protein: CASSAPRGMNTEAFF

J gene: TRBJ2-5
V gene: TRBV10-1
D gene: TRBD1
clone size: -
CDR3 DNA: TGCGCCAGCAGTCGACAGGGCACGGAGACCCAGTACTTC
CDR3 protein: CASSRQGTETQYF

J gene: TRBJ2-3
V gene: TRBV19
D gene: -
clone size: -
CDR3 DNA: TGTGCCAGTAGTTTCCTTCACCGGGACCTCGGCACAGATACGCAGTATTTT
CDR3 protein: CASSFLHRDLGTDTQYF

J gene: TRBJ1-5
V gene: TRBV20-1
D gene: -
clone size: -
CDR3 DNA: TGCAGTGCTAGAGACTTAGACAGTAGCAATCAGCCCCAGCATTTT
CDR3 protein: CSARDLDSSNQPQHF

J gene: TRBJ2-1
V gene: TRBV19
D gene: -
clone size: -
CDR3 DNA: TGTGCCAGTAGTATTTGGGCGCAGGGCTCCTACAATGAGCAGTTCTTC
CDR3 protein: CASSIWAQGSYNEQFF

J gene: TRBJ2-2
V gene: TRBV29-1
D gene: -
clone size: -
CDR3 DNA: TGCAGCGTTGAAGAACAGGGACAACCCGGGGAGCTGTTTTTT
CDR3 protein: CSVEEQGQPGELFF

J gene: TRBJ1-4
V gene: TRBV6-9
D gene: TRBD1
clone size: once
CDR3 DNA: TGTGCCAGCAGTTATGACAGGGGGCTAGGGGGTGAAAAACTGTTTTTT
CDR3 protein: CASSYDRGLGGEKLFF

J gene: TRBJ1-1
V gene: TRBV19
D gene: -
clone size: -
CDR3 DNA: TGTGCCAGTAGCATCCGAGGGGGAAGCACTGAAGCTTTCTTT
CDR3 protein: CASSIRGGSTEAFF

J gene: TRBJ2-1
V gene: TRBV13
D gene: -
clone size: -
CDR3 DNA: TGTGCCAGCACCCAGGGGCACAGCTCCTACAATGAGCAGTTCTTC
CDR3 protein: CASTQGHSSYNEQFF

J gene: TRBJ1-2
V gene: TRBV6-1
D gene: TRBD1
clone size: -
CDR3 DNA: TGTGCCAGCGGAGGGACAGGGCGGCTGGGTGATGGCTACACCTTC
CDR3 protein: CASGGTGRLGDGYTF

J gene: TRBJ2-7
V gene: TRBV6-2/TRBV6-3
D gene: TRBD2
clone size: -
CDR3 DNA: TGTGCCAGCACCCAGGGGCTAGCGGGAGCCTACGAGCAGTACTTC
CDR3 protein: CASTQGLAGAYEQYF

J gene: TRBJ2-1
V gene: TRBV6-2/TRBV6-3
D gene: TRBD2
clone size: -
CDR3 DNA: TGTGCCAGCAGTTTTGGACTAGCGGGATCCTACAATGAGCAGTTCTTC
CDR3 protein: CASSFGLAGSYNEQFF

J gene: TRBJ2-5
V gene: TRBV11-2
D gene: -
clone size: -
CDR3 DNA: TGTGCCAGCAGGCAAACCTACCAAGAGACCCAGTACTTC
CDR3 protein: CASRQTYQETQYF

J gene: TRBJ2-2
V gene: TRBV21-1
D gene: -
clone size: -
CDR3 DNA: TGTGCCAGCAATCTTTCTGCCTCCGGGGAGCTGTTTTTT
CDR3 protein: CASNLSASGELFF

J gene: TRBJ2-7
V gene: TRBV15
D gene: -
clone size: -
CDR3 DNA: TGTGCCACCAGCAGAGATTTCTACGAGCAGTACTTC
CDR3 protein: CATSRDFYEQYF

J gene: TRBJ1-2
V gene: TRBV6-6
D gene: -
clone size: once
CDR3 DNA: TGTGCCAGCAGTTACTCGAGTAGCAGGGAGCAAACGGACACCTTC
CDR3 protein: CASSYSSSREQTDTF

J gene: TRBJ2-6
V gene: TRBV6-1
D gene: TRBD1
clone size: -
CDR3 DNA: TGTGCCAGCAGTGAATTATGGACAGGGCTCCACTCTGGGGCCAACGTCCTGACTTTC
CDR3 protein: CASSELWTGLHSGANVLTF

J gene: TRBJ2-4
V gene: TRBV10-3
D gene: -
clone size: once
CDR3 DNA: TGTGCCATCAGTGAGTCTGTGGCGGGTTGGGACATTCAGTACTTC
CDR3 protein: CAISESVAGWDIQYF

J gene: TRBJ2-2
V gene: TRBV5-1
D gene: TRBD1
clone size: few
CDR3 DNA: TGCGCCAGCCCCGACAGGGTTGGCGTCGGGGAGCTGTTTTTT
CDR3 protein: CASPDRVGVGELFF

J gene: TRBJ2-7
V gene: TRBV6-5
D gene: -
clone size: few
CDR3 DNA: TGTGCCAGCAGTTATTACAGGGATTTGGACGAGCAGTACTTC
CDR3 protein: CASSYYRDLDEQYF

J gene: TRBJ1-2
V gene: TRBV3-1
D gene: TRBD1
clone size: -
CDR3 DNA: TGTGCCAGCAAAAAGGGCAGGGGGCACGGCTACACCTTC
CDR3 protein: CASKKGRGHGYTF

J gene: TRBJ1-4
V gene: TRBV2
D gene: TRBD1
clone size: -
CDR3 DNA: TGTGCCAGCAGGAAAACAGGGGGCATCGGTGAAAAACTGTTTTTT
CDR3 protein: CASRKTGGIGEKLFF

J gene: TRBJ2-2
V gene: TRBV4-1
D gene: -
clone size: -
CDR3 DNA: TGCGCCAGCAGCCAGCGGGACAGTTACACCGGGGAGCTGTTTTTT
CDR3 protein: CASSQRDSYTGELFF

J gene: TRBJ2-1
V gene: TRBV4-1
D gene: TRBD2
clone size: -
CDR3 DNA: TGCGCCAGCAGCCAAGACTTACCTGGGCTCCGGGGGGATGAGCAGTTCTTC
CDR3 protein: CASSQDLPGLRGDEQFF

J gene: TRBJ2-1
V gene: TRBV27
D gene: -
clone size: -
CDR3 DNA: TGTGCCAGCAGTTTGGGGGCTAGCGCAAATGAGCAGTTCTTC
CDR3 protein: CASSLGASANEQFF

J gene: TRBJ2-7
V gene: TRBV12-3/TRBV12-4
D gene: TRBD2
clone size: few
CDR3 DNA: TGTGCCAGCAGTGAGACTAGCGGGAGGGCCCACGAGCAGTACTTC
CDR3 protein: CASSETSGRAHEQYF

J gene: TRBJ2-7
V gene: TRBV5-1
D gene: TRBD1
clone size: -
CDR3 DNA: TGCGCCAGCAGCTTGGCCGGACAGGGGACTATCGAGCAGTACTTC
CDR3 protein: CASSLAGQGTIEQYF

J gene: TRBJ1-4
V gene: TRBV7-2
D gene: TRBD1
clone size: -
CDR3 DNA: TGTGCCAGCAGCTTATATGGGACAGGTGGTGAAAAACTGTTTTTT
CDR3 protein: CASSLYGTGGEKLFF

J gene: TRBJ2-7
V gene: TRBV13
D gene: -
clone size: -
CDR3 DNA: TGTGCCAGCAGCTTAGGCCTAGGGGGCTCCTACGAGCAGTACTTC
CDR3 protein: CASSLGLGGSYEQYF

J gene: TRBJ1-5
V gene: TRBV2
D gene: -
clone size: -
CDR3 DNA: TGTGCCAGCAGTGATGGGCAGGGGAGTTATCAGCCCCAGCATTTT
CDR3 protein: CASSDGQGSYQPQHF

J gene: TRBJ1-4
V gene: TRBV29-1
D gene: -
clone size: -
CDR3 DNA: TGCAGCGTGGGGGACGGGCAGGACGAACTGTTTTTT
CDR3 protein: CSVGDGQDELFF

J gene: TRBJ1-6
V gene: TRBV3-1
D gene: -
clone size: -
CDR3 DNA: TGTGCCAGCAGCCAAGCCTATGGCAATTCACCCCTCCACTTT
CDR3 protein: CASSQAYGNSPLHF

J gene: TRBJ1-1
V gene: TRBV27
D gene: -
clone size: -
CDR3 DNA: TGTGCCAGCAGGCTAGGGGCGCTGGCTTTCTTT
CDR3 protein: CASRLGALAFF

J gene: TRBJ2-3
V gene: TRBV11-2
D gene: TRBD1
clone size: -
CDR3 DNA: TGTGCCAGCAGCCGGACAGGGGGCGCAGATACGCAGTATTTT
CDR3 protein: CASSRTGGADTQYF

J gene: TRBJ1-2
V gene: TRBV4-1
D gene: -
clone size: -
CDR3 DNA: TGCGCCAGCAGCCAAGACGCCCACGAGGGTGGAGGCTACACCTTC
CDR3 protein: CASSQDAHEGGGYTF

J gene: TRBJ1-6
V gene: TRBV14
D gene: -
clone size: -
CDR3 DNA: TGTGCCAGCAGCGGTTATAATTCACCCCTCCACTTT
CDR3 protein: CASSGYNSPLHF

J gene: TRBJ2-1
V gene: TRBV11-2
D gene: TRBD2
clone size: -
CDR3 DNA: TGTGCCAGCAGCTTTCCTAGCGGGAATTCTTACAGCTCCTACAATGAGCAGTTCTTC
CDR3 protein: CASSFPSGNSYSSYNEQFF

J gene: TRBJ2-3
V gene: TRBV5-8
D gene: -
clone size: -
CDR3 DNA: TGTGCCAGCAGCCACGGACCGCCGGGAAATACGCAGTATTTT
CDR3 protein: CASSHGPPGNTQYF